A selection of T cell receptor beta chains follows, all from one sample in a study of read filtering for tumor transcriptome and immune sequencing. TCRdb called the reads again in MiXCR, with one record for every CDR3 protein. This table holds about 130,000 distinct CDR3 sequences, 10% to 15% found once. Material for sequencing was a population of CD138-negative cells sorted from bone marrow. The source is a donor aged 40 or older with multiple myeloma. CDR3s include the opening cysteine and the closing phenylalanine or tryptophan. Some rows mark clone size as missing; the rest say once, few, many or name a class of expanded clone.

V gene: TRBV18
clone size: -
J gene: TRBJ2-2
CDR3 protein: CASSPAQGRTGELFF

V gene: TRBV28
clone size: once
J gene: TRBJ2-3
CDR3 protein: CASSPTSGRGTDTQYF

V gene: TRBV30
clone size: many
J gene: TRBJ2-6
CDR3 protein: CAWSGQGARGSGANVLTF

V gene: TRBV6-2/TRBV6-3
clone size: many
J gene: TRBJ2-1
CDR3 protein: CASSTTRQGWSYNEQFF

V gene: TRBV28
clone size: many
J gene: TRBJ2-1
CDR3 protein: CASRSGTQMYNEQFF

V gene: TRBV7-2
clone size: -
J gene: TRBJ1-1
CDR3 protein: CASSFPSGPNTEAFF

V gene: TRBV27
clone size: many
J gene: TRBJ1-5
CDR3 protein: CASSLQGDHQPQHF

V gene: TRBV7-2
clone size: many
J gene: TRBJ1-1
CDR3 protein: CASSFTPNTEAFF

V gene: TRBV12-3/TRBV12-4
clone size: many
J gene: TRBJ2-6
CDR3 protein: CASSKTASGANVLTF

V gene: TRBV6-6
clone size: many
J gene: TRBJ1-1
CDR3 protein: CASTPSGANEAFF

V gene: TRBV5-6
clone size: many
J gene: TRBJ2-2
CDR3 protein: CASSSGVTGELFF

V gene: TRBV20-1
clone size: many
J gene: TRBJ2-2
CDR3 protein: CSAKTDSGELFF

V gene: TRBV7-2
clone size: few
J gene: TRBJ2-3
CDR3 protein: CASRLAGTTQTQYF

V gene: TRBV5-1
clone size: many
J gene: TRBJ2-2
CDR3 protein: CASSTLDTNTGELFF

V gene: TRBV20-1
clone size: many
J gene: TRBJ2-1
CDR3 protein: CSALSGGASDEQFF

V gene: TRBV28
clone size: many
J gene: TRBJ2-1
CDR3 protein: CASTLPTSGRTFFSYNEQFF

V gene: TRBV7-2
clone size: many
J gene: TRBJ2-7
CDR3 protein: CASSSRPGTLYEQYF

V gene: TRBV7-9
clone size: many
J gene: TRBJ2-1
CDR3 protein: CASSLRLATYNEQFF

V gene: TRBV5-1
clone size: many
J gene: TRBJ2-5
CDR3 protein: CASSLDGGGAKETQYF

V gene: TRBV12-5
clone size: few
J gene: TRBJ2-4
CDR3 protein: CASGSFRNIQYF

V gene: TRBV5-1
clone size: -
J gene: TRBJ2-5
CDR3 protein: CASRLAGGVWETQYF

V gene: TRBV9
clone size: -
J gene: TRBJ2-5
CDR3 protein: CASSGDLTRETQYF

V gene: TRBV20-1
clone size: -
J gene: TRBJ2-7
CDR3 protein: CSARVSVGPRSEQYF

V gene: TRBV7-2
clone size: many
J gene: TRBJ2-3
CDR3 protein: CASSPGLAGAQDTQYF

V gene: TRBV6-6
clone size: few
J gene: TRBJ2-5
CDR3 protein: CASSIPGAGGGAQYF

V gene: TRBV27
clone size: many
J gene: TRBJ1-4
CDR3 protein: CASRPTGKDEKLFF

V gene: TRBV29-1
clone size: -
J gene: TRBJ2-2
CDR3 protein: CSVQTLPDTGELSF

V gene: TRBV28
clone size: many
J gene: TRBJ2-3
CDR3 protein: CASSQRTSGDTQYF

V gene: TRBV15
clone size: many
J gene: TRBJ2-7
CDR3 protein: CATSRDPKDSEFF

V gene: TRBV9
clone size: many
J gene: TRBJ2-1
CDR3 protein: CASSVAGGSYNEQFF

V gene: TRBV10-3
clone size: many
J gene: TRBJ2-7
CDR3 protein: CAISTGTYAYEQYF

V gene: TRBV7-2
clone size: many
J gene: TRBJ2-4
CDR3 protein: CASSLLPTGGSGANIQYF

V gene: TRBV29-1
clone size: many
J gene: TRBJ2-1
CDR3 protein: CSVEIRQNEQFF

V gene: TRBV9
clone size: many
J gene: TRBJ1-1
CDR3 protein: CARSRTREWGEADFRNPNTEAFF

V gene: TRBV6-1
clone size: many
J gene: TRBJ2-3
CDR3 protein: CASSLTEFRTDTQYF

V gene: TRBV7-9
clone size: many
J gene: TRBJ1-1
CDR3 protein: CASSLPPAEAFF

V gene: TRBV5-1
clone size: -
J gene: TRBJ2-1
CDR3 protein: CASSSQGQGGYNEQFF

V gene: TRBV11-2
clone size: many
J gene: TRBJ2-1
CDR3 protein: CASSPGPVQNEQFF

V gene: TRBV20-1
clone size: many
J gene: TRBJ2-5
CDR3 protein: CSASLPSGQETQYF

V gene: TRBV29-1
clone size: -
J gene: TRBJ1-3
CDR3 protein: CSVDRDSGNTIYF

V gene: TRBV11-2
clone size: many
J gene: TRBJ2-7
CDR3 protein: CASSLGGGATLTYEQYF

V gene: TRBV7-9
clone size: few
J gene: TRBJ2-5
CDR3 protein: CASSLGAGEEETQYF

V gene: TRBV28
clone size: -
J gene: TRBJ1-1
CDR3 protein: CASSSRNPSTEASF

V gene: TRBV7-2
clone size: few
J gene: TRBJ2-1
CDR3 protein: CASSSLAGNNEQLF

V gene: TRBV7-2
clone size: many
J gene: TRBJ2-2
CDR3 protein: CASRLGQGGTGELFF

V gene: TRBV6-1
clone size: many
J gene: TRBJ1-5
CDR3 protein: CASSEPGRGTGQPQHF

V gene: TRBV19
clone size: many
J gene: TRBJ1-5
CDR3 protein: CASSIPLQGIANQPQHF

V gene: TRBV7-7
clone size: many
J gene: TRBJ2-5
CDR3 protein: CASGPERETQYF

V gene: TRBV7-6
clone size: many
J gene: TRBJ2-3
CDR3 protein: CASSLYLAGGDTQYF

V gene: TRBV7-9
clone size: many
J gene: TRBJ2-7
CDR3 protein: CASSPGTGNSYEQYF

V gene: TRBV29-1
clone size: few
J gene: TRBJ2-2
CDR3 protein: CSVGSLGTGELFF

V gene: TRBV19
clone size: many
J gene: TRBJ2-5
CDR3 protein: CASSIGHQETQYF

V gene: TRBV3-1
clone size: many
J gene: TRBJ2-5
CDR3 protein: CASSQDGAGGGGTQYF

V gene: TRBV7-6
clone size: many
J gene: TRBJ2-2
CDR3 protein: CASSLKLDNTGELFF

V gene: TRBV4-1
clone size: many
J gene: TRBJ2-1
CDR3 protein: CASSQDRTGVTSSSYNEQFF

V gene: TRBV3-1
clone size: many
J gene: TRBJ2-1
CDR3 protein: CASSQLAGGPSYNEQFF

V gene: TRBV6-1
clone size: many
J gene: TRBJ2-1
CDR3 protein: CASSDVGMNEQFF